This TCR beta chain was sequenced for a study of T cells in lung cancer brain metastases. This CDR3 has 14 residues. Germline V lookup: CDR1 LNHDA, CDR2 SQIVND (reference sequence). Unmatched junction bases numbered 3, after V lost 5 bases and J lost 3 bases. Notes on this clone: What it binds is unknown.

Study-wide results and limits: FFPE DNA fragmentation may have prevented retrieving the complete T cell repertoire.

Sequencing was performed with immunoSEQ multiplex PCR; in TCRdb, only in-frame clones are kept and a portion is missing. The sample carries more than 2,500 clones, approximately 90% recorded once. The sequence was collected from a woman aged 45-65 years with non-small cell lung cancer. Sequenced material: tumor tissue from the primary lung tumor. J is TRBJ1-5 and V is TRBV19; 8 nucleotides align to TRBD1. The CDR3 sequence is CASSATGDNQPQHF. CDR3 coding DNA: TGTGCCAGTAGTGCGACAGGGGACAATCAGCCCCAGCATTTT.